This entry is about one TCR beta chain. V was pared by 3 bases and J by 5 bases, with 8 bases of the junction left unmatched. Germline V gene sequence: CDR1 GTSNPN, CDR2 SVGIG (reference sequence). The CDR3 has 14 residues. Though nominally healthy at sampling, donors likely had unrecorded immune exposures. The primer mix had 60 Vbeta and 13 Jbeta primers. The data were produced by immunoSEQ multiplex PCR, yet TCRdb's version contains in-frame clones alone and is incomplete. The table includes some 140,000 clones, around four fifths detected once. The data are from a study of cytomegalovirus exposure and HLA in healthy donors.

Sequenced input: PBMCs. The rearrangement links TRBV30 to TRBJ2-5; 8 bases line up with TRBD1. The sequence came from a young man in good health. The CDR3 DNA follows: TGTGCCTGGAGACAGGGGGGCGTTGTGGAGACCCAGTACTTC. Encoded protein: CAWRQGGVVETQYF.